Following are 10 T cell receptor gamma chains from one sample sequenced in a study of gamma delta lymphoproliferative disorders and STAT genes. PBMCs from patients and controls supplied the genomic DNA for sequencing. TCRdb reanalysed the multiplex PCR reads with CATT. The data hold 700 to 850 gamma-chain clones, with about 18% observed a single time. Sequencing was carried out using blood. These receptors all stem from a human donor in good health.

This clone is labeled as medium-sized. The genes are TRGV4 and TRGJ1 or TRGJ2. TCRdb is silent on the J gene; assignment here came from matching the DNA to germline. The CDR3 has 16 amino acids. CDR1 and CDR2 (germline): EGSTGY, YDSYTSSV. J was trimmed by 6 bases and V by 0 bases; bases with no gene match: 14. The CDR3 loop is CATWDGPGCSFYKKLF. CDR3 nucleotides: TGTGCCACCTGGGATGGGCCTGGCTGCTCTTTTTATAAGAAACTCTTT.

This clone is categorized as medium-sized. No J gene was called, and the V gene is TRGV3. The length of the CDR3 is 11 residues. Germline V CDR1 and CDR2: VTNTFY, YDVSTARD (reference sequence). The CDR3 region is CATWDRPMQLF. CDR3 nucleotide sequence: TGTGCCACCTGGGACAGGCCTATGCAACTCTTT.

This clone rates as medium-sized (0.01 to 0.1%). V usage is TRGV3 and J usage is TRGJ1 or TRGJ2. Here the J gene came from matching the DNA to germline, since TCRdb omits it. The CDR3 is made up of 16 amino acids. Germline assignment: CDR1 VTNTFY and CDR2 YDVSTARD (reference sequence). V shed 0 bases, J shed 4 bases, and the junction held 12 bases outside the gene matches. The CDR3 DNA sequence: TGTGCCACCTGGGACAGGCCGGCTGGAGGATATTATAAGAAACTCTTT. This sequence encodes CATWDRPAGGYYKKLF.

This clone ranks as large (0.1 to 1%). The CDR3 nucleotides are TGTGCTGCGTGGGATCTCTTCTTTGAGAAACTCTTT. It encodes CAAWDLFFEKLF. The rearrangement joins TRGV10 to TRGJ1 or TRGJ2. Since TCRdb gives no J gene, matching the DNA to germline was used here to assign it. TRGV10 is sorted into the ORF group, with uncertain function. CDR3 size: 12 residues. V lost 8 bases and J lost 11; bases outside the gene matches: 13.

This clone is termed large. The V and J genes are TRGV9 and TRGJ1 or TRGJ2. The J gene, left out of TCRdb, was set here by checking the DNA against germline. Losses at the gene ends were 0 bases for V and 11 bases for J; bases not matched to a gene: 10. Germline V CDR1 and CDR2: GITISATS, ISYDGTV (reference sequence). This CDR3 comprises 13 residues. The CDR3 reads CALWEVGTLQKLF. The DNA of the CDR3 is TGTGCCTTGTGGGAGGTGGGAACTTTGCAGAAACTCTTT.

This clone has only a few counts. A far more abundant clone sits one base away, making this likely a read error. In the same sample, other DNA sequences code for this CDR3. The V gene reported is TRGV4; the J gene is uncalled. The CDR3 length is 14 residues. Per germline, CDR1 EGSTGY and CDR2 YDSYTSSV. CDR3 sequence (DNA): TGTGCCACCTGGGATGGTAGGAGTGATTGGATTAAGACGTTT. It translates to CATWDGRSDWIKTF.

In this sample, this clone turned up once. The DNA is omitted, as the CDR3 cannot be located on it reliably, and the CDR3 follows TCRdb's listing. No J gene call was made, and the V gene is TRGV10. TRGV10 is an open reading frame whose function is uncertain. The CDR3 extends over 17 residues, inclusive of both ends. CDR3 sequence reads: CTTVLRGTTPYYYKKLF.

This clone was detected only a few times. Translating this DNA gives a protein that differs at residue 9 from the TCRdb one, which belongs to a much larger clone; a read error is likely, and the protein shown is this translation. The rearrangement uses TRGV3 and TRGJP1. The J gene, missing from TCRdb, was assigned here through DNA to germline matching. J gave up 6 bases and V 0 bases, and 7 bases lay outside the gene matches. The germline gives CDR1 VTNTFY, CDR2 YDVSTARD (reference sequence). This CDR3 has 15 residues. CDR3 protein: CATWDRLVSGWFKIF. The CDR3, as DNA: TGTGCCACCTGGGACAGGCTGGTCTCTGGTTGGTTCAAGATATTT.

This clone is termed large. The chain is built from TRGV8 and TRGJ1 or TRGJ2. The J gene comes from matching the DNA to germline here; TCRdb lacks it. The trim removed 3 bases at V and 12 bases at J, leaving 14 bases unmatched. CDR1 VENAVY and CDR2 YDSYNSRV come from the germline V gene. This CDR3 contains 13 residues. CDR3 amino acids: CATWDCRRSGKLF. Written as DNA, the CDR3 is TGTGCCACCTGGGATTGTAGGCGCAGCGGGAAACTCTTT.

By its share, this clone is medium-sized. The chain links TRGV2 to TRGJ1 or TRGJ2. TCRdb is silent on the J gene; assignment here came from matching the DNA to germline. The CDR3 is made up of 12 amino acids. V was pared by 12 bases and J by 7 bases, with 15 bases of the junction left unmatched. Germline-derived CDR1 and CDR2 are EGSNGY and YDSYNSKV. The CDR3 coding sequence is TGTGCCCCCAGGAAGGAGTACTATAAGAAACTCTTT. Protein product: CAPRKEYYKKLF.